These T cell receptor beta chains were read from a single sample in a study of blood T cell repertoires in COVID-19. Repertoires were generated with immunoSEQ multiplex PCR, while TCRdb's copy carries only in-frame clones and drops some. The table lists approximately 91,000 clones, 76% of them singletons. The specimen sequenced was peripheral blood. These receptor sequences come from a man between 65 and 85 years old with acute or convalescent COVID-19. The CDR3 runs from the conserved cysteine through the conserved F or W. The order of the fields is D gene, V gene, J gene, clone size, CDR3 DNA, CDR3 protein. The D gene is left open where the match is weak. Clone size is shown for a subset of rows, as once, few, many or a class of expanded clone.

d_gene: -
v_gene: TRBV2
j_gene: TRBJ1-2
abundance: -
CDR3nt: TGTGCCAGCACCACCCCCAACAGGGCCGGGAGCTACACCTTC
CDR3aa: CASTTPNRAGSYTF

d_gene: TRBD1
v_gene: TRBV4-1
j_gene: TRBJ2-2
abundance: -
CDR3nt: TGCGCCAGCAGCCTCCGACAGGGCGGCTTAGGCGGGGAGCTGTTTTTT
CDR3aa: CASSLRQGGLGGELFF

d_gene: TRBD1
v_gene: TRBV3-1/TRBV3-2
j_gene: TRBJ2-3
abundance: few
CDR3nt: TGTGCCAGCAGCCGACAGGGTGGATGGACAGATACGCAGTATTTT
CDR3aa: CASSRQGGWTDTQYF

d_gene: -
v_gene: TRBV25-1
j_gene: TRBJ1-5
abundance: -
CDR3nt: TGTGCCAGCAGTGAATACCGGGAATTCCAGCCCCAGCATTTT
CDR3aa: CASSEYREFQPQHF

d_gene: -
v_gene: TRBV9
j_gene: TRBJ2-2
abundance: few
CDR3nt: TGTGCCAGCAGCGTAGAGGGGACCGGGGAGCTGTTTTTT
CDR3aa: CASSVEGTGELFF

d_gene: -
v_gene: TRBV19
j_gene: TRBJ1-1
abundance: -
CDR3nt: TGTGCCAGTAGTCCCTGGACAGTGAACACTGAAGCTTTCTTT
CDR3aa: CASSPWTVNTEAFF

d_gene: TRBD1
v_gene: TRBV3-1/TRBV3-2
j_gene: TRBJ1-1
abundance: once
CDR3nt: TGTGCCAGCAGCCGGGGGGGACAGGGGAACACTGAAGCTTTCTTT
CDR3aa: CASSRGGQGNTEAFF

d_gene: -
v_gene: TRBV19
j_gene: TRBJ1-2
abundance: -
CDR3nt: TGTGCCAGTAGTATAAAGGATATTGGAGGGGTATTGGGAGGCTACACCTTC
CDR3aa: CASSIKDIGGVLGGYTF

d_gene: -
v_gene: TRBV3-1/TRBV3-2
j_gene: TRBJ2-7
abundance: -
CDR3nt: TGTGCCAGCAGCCAAGGACACTACGAGCAGTACTTC
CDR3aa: CASSQGHYEQYF

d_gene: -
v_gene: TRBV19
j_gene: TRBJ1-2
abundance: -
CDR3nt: TGTGCCAGTACCCCCACCGGGGGGGGCAGGAGCTATGGCTACACCTTC
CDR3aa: CASTPTGGGRSYGYTF

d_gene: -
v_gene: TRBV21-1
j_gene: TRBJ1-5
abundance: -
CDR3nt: TGTGCCAGCCCTTGGGACAGCTATAGCAATCAGCCCCAGCATTTT
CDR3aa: CASPWDSYSNQPQHF

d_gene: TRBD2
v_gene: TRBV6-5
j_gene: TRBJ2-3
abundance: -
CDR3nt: TGTGCCAGCAGTTATGGGCTAGCGGGGGGGGCAATCGCGCAGTATTTT
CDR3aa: CASSYGLAGGAIAQYF

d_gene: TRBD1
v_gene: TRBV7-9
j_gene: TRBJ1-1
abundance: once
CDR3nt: TGTGCCAGCAGCTTGGGGACAGGGGCGTACACTGAAGCTTTCTTT
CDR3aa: CASSLGTGAYTEAFF

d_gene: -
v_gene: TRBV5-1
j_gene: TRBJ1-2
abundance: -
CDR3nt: TGCGCCAGCAGCTTGAATGGAGATGGCTACACCTTC
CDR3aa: CASSLNGDGYTF

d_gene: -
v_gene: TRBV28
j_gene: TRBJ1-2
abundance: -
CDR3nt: TGTGCCAGCAGTTTAACCGCTTGGGGCGGCTACACCTTC
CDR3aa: CASSLTAWGGYTF

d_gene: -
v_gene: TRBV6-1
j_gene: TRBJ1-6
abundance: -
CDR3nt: TGTGCCAGCAGTGACTTCGGGGGAAGCTCCTATAATTCACCCCTCCACTTT
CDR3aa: CASSDFGGSSYNSPLHF

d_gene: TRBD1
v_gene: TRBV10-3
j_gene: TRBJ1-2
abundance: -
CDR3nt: TGTGCCATCAGGCGATCGACAGGGGGAGTCGATGGCTACACCTTC
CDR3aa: CAIRRSTGGVDGYTF

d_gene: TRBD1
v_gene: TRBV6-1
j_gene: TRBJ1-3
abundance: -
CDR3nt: TGTGCCAGCAGTGCGTACAGGGGGCATGGTGGAAACACCATATATTTT
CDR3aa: CASSAYRGHGGNTIYF

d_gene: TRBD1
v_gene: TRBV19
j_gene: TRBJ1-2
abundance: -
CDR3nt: TGTGCCAGTAGTAGGGACAGAAACTATGGCTACACCTTC
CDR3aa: CASSRDRNYGYTF

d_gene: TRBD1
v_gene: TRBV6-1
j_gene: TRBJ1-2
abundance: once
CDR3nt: TGTGCCAGCAGCACCCCGGGACAGGGAATAGATGGCTACACCTTC
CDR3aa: CASSTPGQGIDGYTF

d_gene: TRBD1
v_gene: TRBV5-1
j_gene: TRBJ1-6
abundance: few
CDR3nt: TGCGCCAGCAGCCCGGACAGGGAGAAGTATAATTCACCCCTCCACTTT
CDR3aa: CASSPDREKYNSPLHF

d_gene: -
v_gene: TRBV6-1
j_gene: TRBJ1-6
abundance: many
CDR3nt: TGTGCCAGCAGTGATCGGTGGAGTAATTCACCCCTCCACTTT
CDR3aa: CASSDRWSNSPLHF

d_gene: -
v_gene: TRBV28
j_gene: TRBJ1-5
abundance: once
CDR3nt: TGTGCCAGCAGTTCCGGCAGGGGATGGGATCAGCCCCAGCATTTT
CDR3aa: CASSSGRGWDQPQHF

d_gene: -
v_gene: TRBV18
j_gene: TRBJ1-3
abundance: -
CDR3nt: TGTGCCAGCTCACCTTTGGAATCGGGGATCTCTGGAAACACCATATATTTT
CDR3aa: CASSPLESGISGNTIYF

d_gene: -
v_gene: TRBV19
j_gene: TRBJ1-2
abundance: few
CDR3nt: TGTGCCAGTGGGCTGGGGGCAGGGAATGGCTACACCTTC
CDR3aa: CASGLGAGNGYTF

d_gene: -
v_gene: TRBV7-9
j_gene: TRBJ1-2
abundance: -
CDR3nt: TGTGCCAGCAGCCAGACAGATAACTATGGCTACACCTTC
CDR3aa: CASSQTDNYGYTF

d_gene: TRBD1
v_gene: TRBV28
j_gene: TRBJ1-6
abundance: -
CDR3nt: TGTGCCAGCAGCGACTCTCATCCGACAGGGAGCTCCTATAATTCACCCCTCCACTTT
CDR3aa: CASSDSHPTGSSYNSPLHF

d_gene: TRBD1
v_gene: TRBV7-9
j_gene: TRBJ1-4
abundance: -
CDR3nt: TGTGCCAGCAGCTTATTCCCTTCGACACAGGGGGCTAATGAAAAACTGTTTTTT
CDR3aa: CASSLFPSTQGANEKLFF

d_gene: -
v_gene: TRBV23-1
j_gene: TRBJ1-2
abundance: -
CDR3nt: TGCGCCAGCAGTCAAGAGAACAGGCTTACATATGGCTACACCTTC
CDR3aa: CASSQENRLTYGYTF

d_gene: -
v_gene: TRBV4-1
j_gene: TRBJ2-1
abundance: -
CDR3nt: TGCGCCAGCAGCGCCCGACAGGACAATGAGCAGTTCTTC
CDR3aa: CASSARQDNEQFF

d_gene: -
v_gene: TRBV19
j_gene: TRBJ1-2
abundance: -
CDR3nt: TGTGCCAGTAGTCCTTTAACTGACTATGGCTACACCTTC
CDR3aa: CASSPLTDYGYTF

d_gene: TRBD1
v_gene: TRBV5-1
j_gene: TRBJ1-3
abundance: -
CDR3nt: TGCGCCAGCAGCATTGGACGGGACAGTGGAAACACCATATATTTT
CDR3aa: CASSIGRDSGNTIYF

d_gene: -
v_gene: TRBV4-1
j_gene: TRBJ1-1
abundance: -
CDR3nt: TGCGCCAGCAGCCAGCCGGGTCTGGCAGCTTTCTTT
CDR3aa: CASSQPGLAAFF

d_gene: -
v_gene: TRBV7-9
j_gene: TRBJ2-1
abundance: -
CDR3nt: TGTGCCAGCAGCGAACCCACCGTGACAGTCCTTATCCACAATGAGCAGTTCTTC
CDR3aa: CASSEPTVTVLIHNEQFF

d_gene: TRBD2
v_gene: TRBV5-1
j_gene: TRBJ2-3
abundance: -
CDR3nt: TGCGCCAGCAGCGGGGGGGACAGCACAGATACGCAGTATTTT
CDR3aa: CASSGGDSTDTQYF

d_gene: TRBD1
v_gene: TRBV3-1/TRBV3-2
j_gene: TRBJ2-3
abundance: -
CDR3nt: TGTGCCAGCAGCCAAGTTAGGGGGCTTTATACAGATACGCAGTATTTT
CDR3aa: CASSQVRGLYTDTQYF

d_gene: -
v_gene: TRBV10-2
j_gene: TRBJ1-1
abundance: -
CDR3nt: TGCGCCAGCTTTATCACAGACAACATGAACACTGAAGCTTTCTTT
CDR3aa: CASFITDNMNTEAFF

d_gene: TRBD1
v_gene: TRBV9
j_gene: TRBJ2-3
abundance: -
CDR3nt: TGTGCCAGCAGCCCCGGGGACAGCCGAGATACGCAGTATTTT
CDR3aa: CASSPGDSRDTQYF

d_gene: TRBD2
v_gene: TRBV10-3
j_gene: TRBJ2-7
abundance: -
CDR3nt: TGTGCCATCAGTGCCGGGCGGGAGGACTACGAGCAGTACTTC
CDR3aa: CAISAGREDYEQYF

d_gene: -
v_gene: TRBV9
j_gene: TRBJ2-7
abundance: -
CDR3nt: TGTGCCAGCAGCGTTACACAGAGCTCCTACGAGCAGTACTTC
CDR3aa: CASSVTQSSYEQYF

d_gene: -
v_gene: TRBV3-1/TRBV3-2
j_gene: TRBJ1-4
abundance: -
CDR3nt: TGTGCCAGCAGCCTTCGGTCTCCAACTAATGAAAAACTGTTTTTT
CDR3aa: CASSLRSPTNEKLFF

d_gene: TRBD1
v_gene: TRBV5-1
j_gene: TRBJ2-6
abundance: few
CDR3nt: TGCGCCAGCAGCCTGACAGGGGTCGGGGCCAACGTCCTGACTTTC
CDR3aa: CASSLTGVGANVLTF

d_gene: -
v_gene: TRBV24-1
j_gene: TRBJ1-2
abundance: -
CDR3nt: TGTGCCACCAGTGCGCGTGGTAGGTCGGTGGGCGGCTACACCTTC
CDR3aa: CATSARGRSVGGYTF

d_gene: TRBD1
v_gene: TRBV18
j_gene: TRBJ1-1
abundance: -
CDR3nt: TGTGCCAGCTCACGACAGGGAGTTATTGCGAACACTGAAGCTTTCTTT
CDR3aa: CASSRQGVIANTEAFF

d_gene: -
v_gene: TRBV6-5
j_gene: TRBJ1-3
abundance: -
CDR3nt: TGTGCCAGCCAGTCATGGAACACCATATATTTT
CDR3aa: CASQSWNTIYF

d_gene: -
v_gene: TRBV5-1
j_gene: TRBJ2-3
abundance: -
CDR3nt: TGCGCCAGCAGATCGGGACTGAGACCGGCGACAGATACGCAGTATTTT
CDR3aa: CASRSGLRPATDTQYF

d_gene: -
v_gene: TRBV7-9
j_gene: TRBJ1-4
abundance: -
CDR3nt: TGTGCCAGCAGCCTAGACGGACTGCATAATGAAAAACTGTTTTTT
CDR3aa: CASSLDGLHNEKLFF

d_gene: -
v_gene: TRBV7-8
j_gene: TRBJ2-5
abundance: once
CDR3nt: TGTGCCAGCAGCCCGGACAGCACCCAAGAGACCCAGTACTTC
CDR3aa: CASSPDSTQETQYF

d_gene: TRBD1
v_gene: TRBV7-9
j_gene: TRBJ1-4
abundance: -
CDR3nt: TGTGCCAGCAGCAGACAGGGGAAGGGTGAAAAACTGTTTTTT
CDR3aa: CASSRQGKGEKLFF